This record concerns one TCR beta chain sequence. The data were obtained in a study of blood T cell repertoires in COVID-19. The overall study: Nucleic acid was either cDNA or gDNA, and it came from T cells, B-cell-depleted T cells, or PBMCs.

CDR3 length equals 13 residues. V lost 6 bases to trimming and J lost 3 bases, with 12 bases between them. Germline values: CDR1 ENHRY, CDR2 SYGVKD. In the authors' methods: Amplification with reference gene primers provided the estimates of nucleated cell counts. Clones were read by immunoSEQ multiplex PCR, and TCRdb kept only the in-frame ones, dropping some. The V and J calls and clone size were taken over from that table, and D and trimming were inferred from the DNA. The sample contains 60,000 to 75,000 clones, around 83% of which appear only once. This sequence was found in a man between 65 and 85 years old with active COVID-19. This chain joins TRBV10-3 and TRBJ2-7, with D tentatively TRBD1 (6 bases). Sequencing was carried out using peripheral blood. CDR3 residues: CAISKLGGYEQYF. The CDR3, as DNA: TGTGCCATCAGCAAACTAGGGGGCTACGAGCAGTACTTC.